This TCR beta chain was sequenced for a study of cytomegalovirus exposure and HLA in healthy donors. Study results and limitations: Researchers reported that a few CMV-associated chains were confirmed in vitro as CMV antigen-specific. Altogether, 160 or so TCR beta chains were recorded as cytomegalovirus-associated. Reportedly, diagnosis of cytomegalovirus status by the classifier showed high specificity and sensitivity.

In the case of this clone: Its antigen is undetermined. Other nucleotide sequences from this sample produce the same CDR3.

Germline V CDR1 and CDR2: SGHDT, YYEEEE. V was pared by 0 bases and J by 6 bases, with 0 bases of the junction left unmatched. This CDR3 is 13 amino acids long. Assay: immunoSEQ multiplex PCR; the TCRdb copy retains only in-frame clones and omits some. This sample has 150,000 to 200,000 clones, with approximately 89% found just once. The V and J genes are TRBV5-6 and TRBJ2-7; 10 nucleotides agree with TRBD1. This TCR was sampled from a man between 18 and 35 years old in good health and CMV-seropositive. The sample consisted of PBMCs. The CDR3 spells CASSLGTGGEQYF. The CDR3 region has the DNA TGTGCCAGCAGCTTGGGGACAGGGGGCGAGCAGTACTTC. Full variable domain (missing parts from reference TRBV5-6 and TRBJ2-7): DAGVTQSPTHLIKTRGQQVTLRCSPKSGHDTVSWYQQALGQGPQFIFQYYEEEERQRGNFPDRFSGHQFPNYSSELNVNALLLGDSALYLCASSLGTGGEQYFGPGTRLTVT.